This T cell receptor beta chain was sequenced in a study of T-cell memory formation after mild COVID-19. General study results and limits: Cross-reactive memory apparently joined, as some responding clones appeared in pre-infection memory.

This CDR3 contains 15 residues. V lost 3 bases, J lost 4 bases, and 10 bases stayed unmatched. Germline lookup yields CDR1 DFQATT and CDR2 SNEGSKA (reference sequence). TCRdb independently ran MiXCR on the 5' RACE reads; one entry per CDR3 protein. The sample lists around 450,000 distinct CDR3 sequences; approximately 25% were seen once. In the case of this clonotype: Its antigen remains unidentified.

The chain couples TRBV20-1 to TRBJ1-1; 8 nucleotides line up with TRBD1. This TCR was recovered from an adult woman who had mild COVID-19 (a few samples of this study predate the infection). Cell type and time point are not known. Input material: PBMCs or a T cell subset sorted from them (not recorded which). CDR3 protein: CSASHTTGVSTEAFF. For the CDR3, the DNA is TGCAGTGCTAGTCATACGACAGGGGTGAGCACTGAAGCTTTCTTT.